The 13 T cell receptor beta chains below all came from one sample that was sequenced in a study of blood T cell repertoires in COVID-19. This table comes from immunoSEQ multiplex PCR, and its TCRdb copy is limited to in-frame clones, with some not included. Among some 200,000 clones listed, approximately 85% were seen once. Sequencing input: peripheral blood. The receptors were sampled from a woman of 80 years or more with acute or convalescent COVID-19.

The rearrangement uses TRBV11-2 and TRBJ2-2, with 8 bases matching TRBD2. Germline CDR1 is SGHAT and CDR2 is FQNNGV. This CDR3 contains 15 residues. After removal of 4 bases from V and 6 bases from J, the junction contained 7 bases not matched to a gene. The CDR3: CASSSGRGAPGELFF. The CDR3, as DNA: TGTGCCAGCAGCTCCGGGCGGGGGGCTCCCGGGGAGCTGTTTTTT. Supplemented by reference TRBV11-2 and TRBJ2-2, the full variable domain reads EAGVAQSPRYKIIEKRQSVAFWCNPISGHATLYWYQQILGQGPKLLIQFQNNGVVDDSQLPKDRFSAERLKGVDSTLKIQPAKLEDSAVYLCASSSGRGAPGELFFGEGSRLTVL.

The count of this clone is one. The CDR3 sequence: CASSGRQGNYNSPLHF. The CDR3, as DNA: TGCGCCAGCAGCGGAAGGCAGGGGAACTATAATTCACCCCTCCACTTT. V usage is TRBV5-1 and J usage is TRBJ1-6, with a weak D call TRBD1 (6 bases). The CDR3 totals 16 residues. The V end was cut by 4 bases, the J end by 3 bases, with 14 bases between. Germline assignment: CDR1 SGHRS and CDR2 YFSETQ.

Only a few counts were recorded for this clone. This chain joins TRBV4-3 and TRBJ1-1; TRBD1 might be the D (6 bases). The CDR3 has 16 residues. Germline V gives CDR1 LGHNA, CDR2 YSLEER. The V end was cut by 3 bases, the J end by 0 bases, with 14 bases between. The CDR3 spells CASSQSEQGLNTEAFF. CDR3 DNA: TGCGCCAGCAGCCAGAGTGAACAGGGTCTGAACACTGAAGCTTTCTTT.

The chain joins TRBV6-5 to TRBJ1-2, with D possibly TRBD1 on 5 matching bases. The CDR3 sequence is 16 residues long. Germline CDR1 and CDR2: MNHEY and SVGAGI. Trimming took off 2 bases at V and 2 bases at J, with 15 bases between the two ends. CDR3 sequence: CASSYLFGGRNYGYTF. The CDR3 DNA reads as TGTGCCAGCAGTTACCTGTTCGGGGGTAGAAACTATGGCTACACCTTC.

The chain couples TRBV7-9 to TRBJ1-1; possible D gene TRBD1, 5 bases. Germline values: CDR1 SEHNR, CDR2 FQNEAQ (reference sequence). V was clipped by 6 bases and J by 2 bases, with 13 bases between them. CDR3 length equals 14 residues. The CDR3 region is CASRGQGGNTEAFF. Here the CDR3 DNA reads TGTGCCAGCAGGGGGCAAGGTGGTAACACTGAAGCTTTCTTT. Combining the CDR3 with reference TRBV7-9 and TRBJ1-1 gives the whole variable domain DTGVSQNPRHKITKRGQNVTFRCDPISEHNRLYWYRQTLGQGPEFLTYFQNEAQLEKSRLLSDRFSAERPKGSFSTLEIQRTEQGDSAMYLCASRGQGGNTEAFFGQGTRLTVV.

J is TRBJ2-5 and V is TRBV19; D is unclear. There are 10 residues in the CDR3. V lost 7 bases to trimming and J lost 5 bases, with 5 bases between them. Germline V gene lookup returns CDR1 LNHDA and CDR2 SQIVND (reference sequence). The CDR3 DNA reads as TGTGCCAGTAATCTTGAGACCCAGTACTTC. The encoded protein is CASNLETQYF.

The CDR3 sequence is CASSPLATISGETQYF. The CDR3 DNA sequence: TGTGCCAGCTCACCCCTAGCGACAATCTCCGGGGAGACCCAGTACTTC. The rearrangement uses TRBV18 and TRBJ2-5, with a possible D match to TRBD2 (6 bases). The CDR3 covers 16 residues. V lost 3 bases and J lost 5, with 19 bases in between. The germline V gene has CDR1 KGHSH and CDR2 LQKENI.

This clone occurred a few times. This chain connects TRBV7-9 to TRBJ2-3; 12 bases map to TRBD2. J lost 6 bases, V lost 5 bases, and 9 bases had no gene match. CDR1 and CDR2 (germline): SEHNR, FQNEAQ (reference sequence). The length of the CDR3 is 16 residues. CDR3 sequence: CASSTGLAGKADTQYF. The CDR3 DNA sequence: TGTGCCAGCAGCACAGGACTAGCGGGGAAAGCGGATACGCAGTATTTT.

The J gene is TRBJ2-7, the V gene TRBV7-2; D may be TRBD1 (6 bases). The CDR3 totals 14 residues. Per germline, CDR1 SGHTA and CDR2 FQGNSA. The germline V and J ends were trimmed by 6 bases and 0 bases, with 12 bases remaining between them. This CDR3 reads CASSPDRNSYEQYF. CDR3 sequence (DNA): TGTGCCAGCAGTCCGGACAGAAACTCCTACGAGCAGTACTTC.

This chain's CDR3 is CASSSGTGVEETQYF. The CDR3 DNA is TGTGCCAGCAGCTCCGGGACAGGGGTAGAAGAGACCCAGTACTTC. This chain links TRBV5-4 with TRBJ2-5, with 10 bases identical to TRBD1. J lost 3 bases, V lost 3 bases, and 5 bases had no gene match. The CDR3 sequence is 15 residues long. CDR1 is SGHNT and CDR2 is YYREEE in the germline V gene (reference sequence).

The V call is TRBV19, the J call TRBJ1-1; D unresolved. V shed 3 bases and J shed 4 bases, with 15 bases lying between them. This CDR3 has 15 amino acids. Germline CDR1 reads LNHDA; CDR2 reads SQIVND (reference sequence). The CDR3 sequence: CASSIGRAGSTEAFF. CDR3 DNA sequence: TGTGCCAGTAGTATTGGAAGAGCGGGTTCCACTGAAGCTTTCTTT.

The chain is built from TRBV6-5 and TRBJ1-1; D is possibly TRBD1 (5 bases). Germline CDR1 is MNHEY and CDR2 is SVGAGI. This CDR3 is 13 amino acids long. Trimming cost V 4 bases and J 8 bases, with 14 bases left between them. The CDR3 DNA follows: TGTGCCAGCAGTTTCGGACGGACAAAGGAAGCTTTCTTT. The encoded protein is CASSFGRTKEAFF.

This chain joins TRBV7-2 and TRBJ2-4; a possible D gene is TRBD1 (6 bases). V lost 0 bases and J 0 bases, leaving 15 bases between the germline ends. Germline CDR1 reads SGHTA; CDR2 reads FQGNSA. The CDR3 sequence is 18 residues long. CDR3 sequence (DNA): TGTGCCAGCAGCTTAGCCCCGGGACAAATCGTAGCCAAAAACATTCAGTACTTC. Amino acid sequence: CASSLAPGQIVAKNIQYF.